This paragraph covers one TCR beta chain sequence. What it recognizes is unknown. The entry originates in a study of long-term antiretroviral therapy in people with HIV. Study-wide points: ART adherence, viral resistance and therapy changes went unrecorded.

V lost 4 bases, J lost 1 base, and 8 bases lay in between. Germline-derived CDR1 and CDR2 are SGHRS and YFSETQ. This CDR3 is 14 amino acids long. A v3.0 immunoSEQ assay was performed at survey level. Data came from immunoSEQ multiplex PCR; TCRdb stores just in-frame clones and leaves some out. The data show about 28,000 clones, with around 90% seen just once and approximately 8% held by the top ten. This clonotype was sampled from a middle-aged man with HIV. The V and J genes are TRBV5-1 and TRBJ2-2; D is ambiguous. Sequencing used unsorted PBMCs, obtained 3.2 years before starting antiretroviral therapy. The CDR3 nucleotides read TGCGCCAGCAGCCGTTCGGGGAACACCGGGGAGCTGTTTTTT. Translated: CASSRSGNTGELFF.